This T cell receptor beta chain was documented in a study of shared clonotypes between healthy human individuals. This clone was recorded a few times. The antigen is unknown. Deep was the level at which the assay was run. In replicate PCRs of sorted subsets, roughly 210 ng DNA, approximately 28,000 T cell genomes, was used. The assay was immunoSEQ multiplex PCR, and TCRdb's table has in-frame clones only and misses some. The sample contains under 2,500,000 clones, nearly 97% of which appear only once. The CDR3 has 14 amino acids. Germline values: CDR1 MDHEN, CDR2 SYDVKM. V trimming: 2 bases; J trimming: 2 bases; junction bases outside the gene matches: 0. General study results and limits: Some clonotypes were shared by all four sorted-subset donors, while others were not shared. The non-shared ones had lower generation probabilities than the shared ones. Approximately 4.5% was the fraction of naive CD4 clonotypes found shared across a few donors.

The sample taken for sequencing was naive CD4+ T cells sorted from blood. Subset meaning: CD45RA+ positively selected. The TCR sequence derives from a man between 18 and 29 years old in good health. The chain combines TRBV28 with TRBJ1-3, with 7 bases aligning to TRBD1. The CDR3 nucleotides are TGTGCCAGCAGTTTACAGGGGGCTGGAAACACCATATATTTT. It codes for CASSLQGAGNTIYF.